Shown below are 5 T cell receptor beta chains from a single sample sequenced in a study of shared clonotypes between healthy human individuals. Here immunoSEQ multiplex PCR was the method, and the copy in TCRdb shows in-frame clones only, minus some. This table has over a million clones, around 82% appearing once. The sequencing sample was made of memory CD4+ T cells from PBMCs. Subset reported: CD45RA-negative fraction. Every receptor here comes from a young man in good health. Some clones in this sample may be carry-over from other donors' samples.

This clone was observed a handful of times. This sequence may be a read error, since a much larger clone differs from it by one base. The rearrangement links TRBV28 to TRBJ1-1; D remains ambiguous. CDR1 is MDHEN and CDR2 is SYDVKM in the germline V gene. The CDR3 extends over 11 amino acids. V was clipped by 7 bases and J by 1 base, with 4 bases between them. The CDR3 protein is CASIRNTEAFF. DNA for the CDR3: TGTGCCAGCATCAGGAACACTGAAGCTTTCTTT. Together with reference TRBV28 and TRBJ1-1, the CDR3 gives the full variable domain: DVKVTQSSRYLVKRTGEKVFLECVQDMDHENMFWYRQDPGLGLRLIYFSYDVKMKEKGDIPEGYSVSREKKERFSLILESASTNQTSMYLCASIRNTEAFFGQGTRLTVV.

As concerns this clone: Other DNA sequences in the sample encode the same CDR3. The chain combines TRBV19 with TRBJ2-3; 11 positions match TRBD1. From germline, CDR1 is LNHDA and CDR2 SQIVND (reference sequence). V dropped 5 bases and J dropped 3; count of bases not matched to a gene: 4. This CDR3 comprises 15 residues. The CDR3 DNA reads TGTGCCAGTAGTTCCGGACAGGGGGCAACAGATACGCAGTATTTT. Protein: CASSSGQGATDTQYF.

The chain has TRBV5-3 and TRBJ2-7, with TRBD2 as a possible D gene (5 bases). TRBV5-3 is treated as an ORF (open reading frame) with a function not yet certain. The ends were cut back, 0 bases at V and 3 bases at J, with 13 bases in the middle. This CDR3 spans 15 amino acids. The CDR3 nucleotides are TGTGCCAGAAGCTTGGAGTGTCTAGCTCTCTACGAGCAGTACTTC. Encoded protein: CARSLECLALYEQYF.

As for this clone: Within the sample, other DNA sequences also encode this same CDR3. The J gene is TRBJ2-1, the V gene TRBV9, with 8 bases aligning to TRBD1. Losses at the gene ends were 2 bases for V and 3 bases for J; bases not matched to a gene: 4. The germline gives CDR1 SGDLS, CDR2 YYNGEE. This CDR3 has 15 residues. CDR3: CASSVGQGRYNEQFF. The CDR3 DNA follows: TGTGCCAGCAGCGTTGGACAGGGTCGCTACAATGAGCAGTTCTTC.

The chain joins TRBV6-5 to TRBJ2-7; D is uncertain. CDR1 is MNHEY, CDR2 SVGAGI, per germline. Deletions cut 6 bases from V and 3 bases from J, with 9 bases between. The CDR3 is made up of 12 amino acids. CDR3 region: CASSQDDYEQYF. CDR3 sequence (DNA): TGTGCCAGCAGCCAAGACGACTACGAGCAGTACTTC.